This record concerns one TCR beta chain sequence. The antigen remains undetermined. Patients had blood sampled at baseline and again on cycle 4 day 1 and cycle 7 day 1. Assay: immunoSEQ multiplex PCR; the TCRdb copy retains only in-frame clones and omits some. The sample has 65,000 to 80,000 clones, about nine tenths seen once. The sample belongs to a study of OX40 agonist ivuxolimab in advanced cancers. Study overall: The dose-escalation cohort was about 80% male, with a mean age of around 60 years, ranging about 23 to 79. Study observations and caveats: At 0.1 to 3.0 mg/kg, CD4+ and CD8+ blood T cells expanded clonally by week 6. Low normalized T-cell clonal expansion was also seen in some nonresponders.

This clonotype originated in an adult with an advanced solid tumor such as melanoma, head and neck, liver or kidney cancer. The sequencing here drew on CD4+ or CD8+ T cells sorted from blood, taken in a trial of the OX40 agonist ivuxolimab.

The CDR3 nucleotides read TGCGCCAGCAGCTACCAACAGGCCCCTAACTATGGCTACACCTTC. Encoded protein: CASSYQQAPNYGYTF. V is TRBV5-1 and J is TRBJ1-2; D perhaps matches TRBD1 (5 bases). Trimming took off 3 bases at V and 0 bases at J, with 12 bases between the two ends. The length of the CDR3 is 15 residues. CDR1 SGHRS and CDR2 YFSETQ come from the germline V gene.